This record covers a single TCR beta chain. Trimming removed 2 bases at V and 5 bases at J, with 10 bases between. The CDR3 runs 14 residues. Germline CDR1 reads SGHVS; CDR2 reads FQNEAQ. This record belongs to a study of OX40 agonist ivuxolimab in advanced cancers. Clones were read by immunoSEQ multiplex PCR, and TCRdb kept only the in-frame ones, dropping some. The table records 74,000 or so clones, 89% of them present only once. The J gene is TRBJ2-1, the V gene TRBV7-8, with D perhaps matching TRBD2 (5 bases). The starting material was CD4+ or CD8+ T cells sorted from blood, obtained in a trial of the OX40 agonist ivuxolimab. This TCR was sampled from an adult with an advanced solid tumor such as melanoma, head and neck, liver or kidney cancer. The CDR3 spells CASSLSGPNNEQFF. Here the CDR3 DNA reads TGTGCCAGCAGCTTAAGCGGACCAAACAATGAGCAGTTCTTC.